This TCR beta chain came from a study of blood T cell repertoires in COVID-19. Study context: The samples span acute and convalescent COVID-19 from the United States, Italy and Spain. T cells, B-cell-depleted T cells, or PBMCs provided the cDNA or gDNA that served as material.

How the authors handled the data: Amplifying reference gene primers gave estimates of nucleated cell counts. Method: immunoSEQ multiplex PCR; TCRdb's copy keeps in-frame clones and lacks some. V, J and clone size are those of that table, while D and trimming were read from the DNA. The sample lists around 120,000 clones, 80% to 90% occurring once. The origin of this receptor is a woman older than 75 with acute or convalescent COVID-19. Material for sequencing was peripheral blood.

For the CDR3, the DNA is TGCGCCAGCAGAAACGGACAGGCCGCCAGTAATGAGCAGTTCTTC. This encodes CASRNGQAASNEQFF. The rearrangement uses TRBV5-1 and TRBJ2-1, with TRBD1 matching over 7 bases. After removal of 5 bases from V and 7 bases from J, the junction contained 12 bases not matched to a gene. The germline V gene encodes CDR1 SGHRS and CDR2 YFSETQ. The CDR3 runs 15 residues.